The 5 T cell receptor beta chains below were found in one sample sequenced in a study of PD-1 blockade in mismatch repair-deficient tumors. The table came from immunoSEQ multiplex PCR; TCRdb's copy has only in-frame clones and leaves some out. The table records 95,000 to 150,000 clones, around 83% of them present only once. This material consisted of peripheral blood, taken 44 weeks after starting pembrolizumab. The receptors stem from an adult with mismatch repair-deficient cancer.

The V call is TRBV5-1, the J call TRBJ2-7; tentative D call: TRBD1 (6 bases). Germline V gene sequence: CDR1 SGHRS, CDR2 YFSETQ. CDR3 length: 15 amino acids. V lost 4 bases and J lost 1, with 15 bases in between. The CDR3 DNA reads as TGCGCCAGCAGCCTTGAGGTGGACAGATCCTACGAGCAGTACTTC. Translation: CASSLEVDRSYEQYF.

CDR3 sequence (DNA): TGTGCCAGCAGCGTAGATACAGGAACGCAAGAGACCCAGTACTTC. This gives the protein CASSVDTGTQETQYF. The chain combines TRBV9 with TRBJ2-5, with a weak D call TRBD1 (5 bases). The CDR3 is 15 residues long. The germline V gene encodes CDR1 SGDLS and CDR2 YYNGEE. Trimming left V 0 bases short and J 2 bases short, with 11 bases between.

V and J are TRBV9 and TRBJ2-7; possibly TRBD2 for D (7 bases). The V end was cut by 0 bases, the J end by 1 base, with 20 bases between. CDR1 SGDLS and CDR2 YYNGEE come from the germline V gene. This CDR3 region has 18 residues. The DNA for the CDR3 is TGTGCCAGCAGCGTAGGCTCTGGGGGAGGGAGGGGGTCCTACGAGCAGTACTTC. This sequence encodes CASSVGSGGGRGSYEQYF.

This clone was detected once. This rearrangement joins TRBV6-5 to TRBJ2-7; the D is unclear. The CDR3 runs 14 residues. Trimming stripped 4 bases from V and 1 base from J, with 11 bases between. Germline CDR1 and CDR2: MNHEY and SVGAGI. The CDR3, as DNA: TGTGCCAGCAGTTTGGAAGCGCAGTCCTACGAGCAGTACTTC. It translates to CASSLEAQSYEQYF.

The chain recombines TRBV6-1 with TRBJ2-5; 9 bases are a match to TRBD2. The J segment lost 5 bases and the V segment lost 7 bases, leaving 8 bases of the junction unmatched. The CDR3 runs to 14 residues. CDR1 and CDR2 (germline): MNHNS, SASEGT. The CDR3 DNA follows: TGTGCCAGCATTGGTAGCGGGAGCCTGGAGACCCAGTACTTC. Its translation: CASIGSGSLETQYF.